This T cell receptor (beta chain) was observed in a study of OX40 agonist ivuxolimab in advanced cancers. General observations from the study: Circulating CD4+ and CD8+ T cells showed clonal expansion by week 6 at 0.1 to 3.0 mg/kg.

The table came from immunoSEQ multiplex PCR; TCRdb's copy has only in-frame clones and leaves some out. The data hold approximately 82,000 clones, with roughly 86% observed a single time. Turning to this clone: The antigen is unknown.

The CDR3 has 14 amino acids. This clonotype originated in an adult with an advanced solid tumor such as melanoma, head and neck, liver or kidney cancer. The specimen comprised CD4+ or CD8+ T cells sorted from blood, sampled in a trial of the OX40 agonist ivuxolimab. The chain has TRBV21-1 and TRBJ2-7; the table's D call of TRBD2 was not tested on the DNA. TRBV21-1 is deemed a pseudogene. For the CDR3, the DNA is TGTGCCAGTTTTGAGTCAAGGAGCTCCTACGAGCAGTACTTC. This encodes CASFESRSSYEQYF.